The sequence of this TCR beta chain was determined in a study of OX40 agonist ivuxolimab in advanced cancers. Comment on this clone: The antigen is undetermined.

Assay used: immunoSEQ multiplex PCR; TCRdb lists only in-frame clones, some missing. Of more than 75,000 clones listed, more than 75% were seen once; the top ten hold roughly 0.35%. General study points: CD4+ T cells averaged fewer expanded clones than CD8+ T cells.

The germline V gene encodes CDR1 GTSNPN and CDR2 SVGIG (reference sequence). The length of the CDR3 is 13 residues. Trimming stripped 1 base from V and 3 bases from J, with 10 bases between. The starting material was CD4+ or CD8+ T cells sorted from blood, obtained in a trial of the OX40 agonist ivuxolimab. V gene TRBV30 combines with J gene TRBJ2-7, with D unresolved. The receptor comes from an adult with an advanced solid tumor such as melanoma, head and neck, liver or kidney cancer. The CDR3 loop reads CAWSGRVYYEQYF. CDR3 nucleotides: TGTGCCTGGAGTGGGAGAGTTTACTACGAGCAGTACTTC.